This T cell receptor (beta chain) comes out of a study of vaccination and CD4 T cells after COVID-19. Study summary: Stimulation used overlapping spike peptides from SARS-CoV-2, HCoV-NL63, HCoV-OC43 and HCoV-229E.

Described treatment: roughly 11-day PBMC culture with coronavirus spike peptide pools or control peptides (ViraFEST assay). From the unexposed donor, CD4+ T cells were collected ahead of the COVID-19 pandemic (2011-2018). To note about this clonotype: Antigen specificity is unknown.

Study-wide points: Within the convalescent patients, a median about 89% of the SARS-CoV-2-reactive clones were ones that appeared only post-vaccination.

Germline CDR1 is LNHDA and CDR2 is SQIVND (reference sequence). J was trimmed by 0 bases and V by 6 bases; bases with no gene match: 11. The length of the CDR3 is 18 residues. Sequencing of cultured CD4+ T cell DNA used the Oncomine TCR Beta short-read assay. TCRdb used MiXCR to reprocess the PCR reads, holding one entry per CDR3 protein. The data hold some 9,000 distinct CDR3 sequences, with around 50% observed a single time. The sequenced sample was CD4+ T cells from blood, cultured in vitro. The chain employs TRBV19 and TRBJ1-6, with 7 bases identical to TRBD1. The clonotype comes from a human donor in good health. CDR3 DNA sequence: TGTGCCAGTAGACAGGGGCCGGTCTTGAGCTCCTATAATTCACCCCTCCACTTT. This gives the protein CASRQGPVLSSYNSPLHF.